This T cell receptor beta chain was documented in a study of sequential checkpoint blockade in melanoma. Study context: Arm A got nivolumab then ipilimumab; arm B the reverse, 1:1. Both treatment sequences were followed by maintenance nivolumab.

The V and J ends lost 2 bases and 8 bases respectively, with 13 bases between them. Germline V lookup: CDR1 MNHNS, CDR2 SASEGT. The CDR3 totals 14 residues. The repertoire was sequenced with immunoSEQ multiplex PCR; TCRdb's copy has only in-frame clones and lacks some. The repertoire consists of about 40,000 clones, with approximately 84% occurring once and the leading ten covering approximately 6%. Documented treatment: randomized to nivolumab then ipilimumab (arm A) or the reverse (arm B). Patients had received no earlier DNA-damaging chemotherapy. PBMC sorting kept live CD3+CD8+ cells without CD19 or CD56.

The rearrangement uses TRBV6-1 and TRBJ1-3, with D possibly matching TRBD1 (5 bases). Sequenced here: CD8+ T cells sorted from blood (inferred from file names), sampled from a patient given nivolumab and ipilimumab in sequence. The sequence came from a human donor with melanoma. The CDR3: CASSEWTGVDTIYF. The CDR3 DNA reads as TGTGCCAGCAGTGAATGGACGGGGGTGGACACCATATATTTT.